This T cell receptor (beta chain) was recovered during a study of cytomegalovirus exposure and HLA in healthy donors. On the study more broadly: The approximately 120 million unique TCR beta sequences, from 150 million to 200 million T cells, were found by an earlier analysis.

Study-level points and caveats: Apparent HLA restriction characterized most CMV-associated TCR beta chains in a later analysis.

13 Jbeta primers and 60 Vbeta primers were used for the PCR. TCRdb keeps only in-frame clones here, not all; method: immunoSEQ multiplex PCR. The sample contains 75,000 to 95,000 clones, 78% of which appear only once. This CDR3 is built from 18 residues. Germline V lookup: CDR1 KGHSH, CDR2 LQKENI. V was pared by 3 bases and J by 3 bases, with 13 bases of the junction left unmatched. Donors sampled were nominally healthy, though unrecorded immune exposures were likely. Turning to this clone: Its antigen is not known.

Sequenced input: PBMCs. The origin of this receptor is a male donor in good health and CMV-seropositive. The chain is built from TRBV18 and TRBJ2-3; 9 positions match TRBD1. The CDR3 sequence is CASSPDGQGKEDTDTQYF. The CDR3 DNA follows: TGTGCCAGCTCACCCGATGGACAGGGGAAGGAGGATACAGATACGCAGTATTTT.